These T cell receptor beta chains were read from a single sample in a study of a mutant IDH1 vaccine in newly diagnosed glioma. Produced via immunoSEQ multiplex PCR; TCRdb's table is partial and in-frame only. Among 75,000 to 100,000 clones listed, over 75% were seen once. This sample comprised PBMCs, obtained from a glioma patient treated with radiotherapy, temozolomide or both. The receptors were sampled from a man between 40 and 49 years old with glioma. Some clones in this sample may be carry-over from other donors' samples. The CDR3 runs from the conserved cysteine through the conserved F or W. D genes are given only for firm matches. Clone size is stated in some rows and not others, as once, few, many or a class when expanded.

j_call | v_call | d_call | clone_size | cdr3_aa | cdr3_nt
TRBJ2-7 | TRBV10-1 | - | - | CASSESGAYEQYF | TGCGCCAGCAGTGAGTCGGGGGCCTACGAGCAGTACTTC
TRBJ2-2 | TRBV9 | - | - | CASSVSAVPTGELFF | TGTGCCAGCAGCGTTTCCGCAGTCCCCACCGGGGAGCTGTTTTTT
TRBJ1-6 | TRBV10-2 | TRBD1 | - | CASSEQGARNSPLHF | TGCGCCAGCAGTGAGCAGGGGGCACGTAATTCACCCCTCCACTTT
TRBJ2-5 | TRBV13 | - | - | CASSFGKGETQYF | TGTGCCAGCAGCTTTGGAAAGGGGGAGACCCAGTACTTC
TRBJ2-1 | TRBV6-1 | TRBD2 | - | CASSEWGGNEQFF | TGTGCCAGCAGTGAATGGGGGGGCAATGAGCAGTTCTTC
TRBJ1-1 | TRBV19 | TRBD1 | once | CASTLRTGGSEGAFF | TGTGCCAGTACCCTCCGAACAGGGGGATCTGAGGGAGCTTTCTTT
TRBJ1-5 | TRBV6-5 | TRBD1 | - | CASSRTGFNQPQHF | TGTGCCAGCAGTCGGACAGGTTTCAATCAGCCCCAGCATTTT
TRBJ2-7 | TRBV7-9 | TRBD2 | - | CASSLGWTSDEQYF | TGTGCCAGCAGCTTAGGTTGGACTAGCGACGAGCAGTACTTC
TRBJ2-2 | TRBV15 | - | - | CATSRVVGAAGELFF | TGTGCCACCAGCAGAGTGGTGGGGGCAGCCGGGGAGCTGTTTTTT
TRBJ2-7 | TRBV7-9 | TRBD1 | - | CASSPPTGSYEQYF | TGTGCCAGCAGCCCCCCGACAGGGTCCTACGAGCAGTACTTC
TRBJ2-3 | TRBV20-1 | - | - | CSVGGMDTQYF | TGCAGTGTAGGAGGGATGGATACGCAGTATTTT
TRBJ1-2 | TRBV30 | - | - | CAWRADSRYTF | TGTGCCTGGAGGGCGGACAGCCGCTACACCTTC
TRBJ1-5 | TRBV30 | TRBD1 | - | CAWSPPGQVYQPQHF | TGTGCCTGGAGTCCCCCGGGACAGGTTTATCAGCCCCAGCATTTT
TRBJ1-5 | TRBV30 | - | few | CAWSVRNQPQHF | TGTGCCTGGAGTGTTCGCAATCAGCCCCAGCATTTT
TRBJ2-1 | TRBV5-4 | - | - | CASSYGWASYNEQFF | TGTGCCAGCAGCTACGGGTGGGCCTCCTACAATGAGCAGTTCTTC
TRBJ1-6 | TRBV30 | - | few | CAWGRENSPLHF | TGTGCCTGGGGTAGAGAGAATTCACCCCTCCACTTT
TRBJ1-2 | TRBV6-6 | TRBD1 | few | CASTPGQGDGYTF | TGTGCCAGCACCCCAGGACAGGGCGATGGCTACACCTTC
TRBJ2-1 | TRBV9 | - | - | CASSVRGGDAYNEQFF | TGTGCCAGCAGCGTAAGAGGGGGGGACGCATACAATGAGCAGTTCTTC
TRBJ2-2 | TRBV5-6 | - | - | CASSLFVVGELFF | TGTGCCAGCAGCTTGTTTGTGGTCGGGGAGCTGTTTTTT
TRBJ1-6 | TRBV7-6 | - | - | CASSSAASSYNSPLHF | TGTGCCAGCAGCTCCGCCGCGAGCTCCTATAATTCACCCCTCCACTTT
TRBJ1-1 | TRBV5-1 | TRBD1 | - | CASSKTRGMNTEAFF | TGCGCCAGCAGCAAGACCAGGGGGATGAACACTGAAGCTTTCTTT
TRBJ2-2 | TRBV7-9 | TRBD1 | - | CASRNSGGHGELFF | TGTGCCAGCAGGAACTCAGGGGGACACGGGGAGCTGTTTTTT